Below are 32 T cell receptor beta chains sequenced from a single sample in a study of T cells in women clearing cervical HPV infection. Measured with immunoSEQ multiplex PCR; TCRdb has only the in-frame clones, and not every one. Recorded here are about 30,000 clones; the top ten clones represent around 6.6%. Specimen: blood buffy coat. These receptors all come from a woman between 18 and 75 years old with a cervical HPV16 infection that either progressed to CIN3+ or cleared (not recorded which).

The DNA read from the CDR3 is TGCAGTGCTAGAGATCCCGTAAATAGCAATCAGCCC. Encoded protein: CSARDPVNSNQP. The full CDR3 protein reads CSARDPVNSNQPQHF. The chain joins TRBV20-1 to TRBJ1-5; no definite D call. The sequenced fragment ends 3 residues before the CDR3 boundary, so the rest is inferred from the germline J gene. This CDR3 spans 15 amino acids. The germline gives CDR1 DFQATT, CDR2 SNEGSKA (reference sequence). Trimming stripped 0 bases from V and 0 bases from J, with 9 bases between.

Worth noting for this clone: The sequence runs out 3 residues before the end of the CDR3; the remainder is reconstructed from the germline J gene. Other DNA sequences from this sample encode an identical CDR3 as well. The V and J genes are TRBV19 and TRBJ1-2, with D possibly TRBD1 on 5 matching bases. The CDR3 is made up of 14 amino acids. V shed 3 bases and J shed 5 bases, with 13 bases lying between them. Germline CDR1 and CDR2: LNHDA and SQIVND (reference sequence). CDR3 DNA, as far as it was read: TGTGCCAGTAGTATTTCTGGGGGGTCTTATGGC. Protein product: CASSISGGSYG. The complete CDR3 reads CASSISGGSYGYTF.

Comments on this clone: Read coverage stops 3 residues before the CDR3 terminus; the germline J gene supplies the remainder. The rearrangement joins TRBV5-1 to TRBJ2-2, with D perhaps matching TRBD2 (5 bases). CDR3 length: 15 residues. V lost 6 bases and J lost 7, with 19 bases in between. The germline V gene has CDR1 SGHRS and CDR2 YFSETQ. CDR3 DNA, as far as it was read: TGCGCCAGCAAAGACACACCAAACGAGGGCGGGGAG. Residues: CASKDTPNEGGE. The full CDR3 protein reads CASKDTPNEGGELFF.

Worth noting for this clone: The DNA ends 3 residues before the CDR3 does, and the rest of the CDR3 is filled in from the germline J gene. The chain links TRBV10-3 to TRBJ2-5, with TRBD1 matching 9 bases. The germline CDR1 and CDR2 sequences are ENHRY and SYGVKD. The V and J ends lost 5 bases and 5 bases, in that order; junction bases with no gene match: 6. The CDR3 extends over 14 amino acids. The CDR3 sequence: CAISQQGARETQYF. The sequenced part of the CDR3 DNA is TGTGCCATCAGTCAACAGGGGGCGCGGGAGACC.

Details on this clone: The read stops 3 residues short of the end of the CDR3; the missing end is completed from the germline J gene. The chain has TRBV11-2 and TRBJ1-2; TRBD1 is a possible D gene (5 bases). The CDR3 covers 14 residues. The germline gives CDR1 SGHAT, CDR2 FQNNGV. Trimming removed 0 bases from V and 2 bases from J, with 7 bases in between. This CDR3 reads CASSLDDRNYGYTF. CDR3 DNA (partial): TGTGCCAGCAGCTTAGATGACAGAAACTATGGC.

About this clone itself: Read sequence stops 3 residues before the CDR3 end, and the germline J gene provides the missing end. J is TRBJ2-5 and V is TRBV2, with D hard to call. The CDR3 covers 12 residues. Trimming stripped 7 bases from V and 1 base from J, with 7 bases between. Germline V gene sequence: CDR1 SNHLY, CDR2 FYNNEI. The covered CDR3 bases are TGTGCCAGCACCAAAGGCCAAGAGACC. Residues: CASTKGQET. The CDR3, in full, reads CASTKGQETQYF.

On this clone: The read is 3 residues too short to cover the CDR3 end, so that end is filled in from the germline J gene. The chain recombines TRBV7-9 with TRBJ2-7; TRBD1 aligns across 7 bases. V was pared by 8 bases and J by 4 bases, with 11 bases of the junction left unmatched. The CDR3 has 14 amino acids. Germline V gene data show CDR1 as SEHNR and CDR2 as FQNEAQ (reference sequence). The CDR3 here is CASGDSGGWYEQYF. The CDR3 DNA, read in part, is TGTGCCAGCGGGGATTCAGGGGGATGGTACGAG.

Worth noting for this clone: From the germline J gene comes the end of the CDR3, since the read stops 3 residues before it. The chain joins TRBV4-1 to TRBJ2-5, with 13 bases identical to TRBD2. V lost 4 bases, J lost 5 bases, and 4 bases stayed unmatched. CDR3 size: 15 residues. Germline CDR1 is MGHRA and CDR2 is YSYEKL. CDR3 bases read: TGCGCCAGCAGCCTGGGACTAGCGGGGCGGGAGACC. Amino acids: CASSLGLAGRET. The entire CDR3 sequence reads CASSLGLAGRETQYF.

As to this clone: The read terminates 3 residues before the CDR3 end, so the remaining end is supplied by the germline J gene. The chain joins TRBV18 to TRBJ1-6, with no clear D. Per the germline V gene, CDR1 is KGHSH and CDR2 is LQKENI. CDR3 length: 17 residues. Trimming stripped 5 bases from V and 1 base from J, with 15 bases between. CDR3 sequence: CASSAAKTVSYNSPLHF. CDR3 DNA (partial): TGTGCCAGCTCAGCCGCGAAAACGGTGTCCTATAATTCACCC.

Concerning this clone: The CDR3 end lies 3 residues beyond the end of the read and is filled in from the germline J gene. V gene TRBV28 combines with J gene TRBJ1-1; 7 bases map to TRBD1. V was clipped by 4 bases and J by 4 bases; unmatched bases: 9. Germline lookup yields CDR1 MDHEN and CDR2 SYDVKM. This CDR3 region has 15 residues. Incomplete CDR3 DNA: TGTGCCAGCAGTTCAGCGGGACAGAGGGGCACTGAA. Amino acid sequence: CASSSAGQRGTE. In full, the CDR3 is CASSSAGQRGTEAFF.

Concerning this clone itself: The read comes to an end 3 residues before the CDR3 does, leaving the germline J gene to fill in the end. The genes are TRBV16 and TRBJ2-7, with 9 bases that match TRBD1. CDR1 and CDR2 (germline): KGHSY, FQNENV. J was trimmed by 3 bases and V by 4 bases; bases with no gene match: 7. The CDR3 contains 15 residues. Here the CDR3 reads CASSPGQGFVYEQYF. The sequenced CDR3 bases are TGTGCCAGCAGCCCAGGACAGGGGTTTGTCTACGAG.

Turning to this clone: Sequencing ends 3 residues short of the CDR3 end; the germline J gene provides the rest. V gene TRBV7-7 combines with J gene TRBJ1-5, with 7 bases matching TRBD1. V shed 1 base, J shed 0 bases, and the junction held 3 bases outside the gene matches. Looked up from germline, CDR1 is SSHAT and CDR2 is FNYEAQ (reference sequence). The length of the CDR3 is 16 residues. The covered CDR3 bases are TGTGCCAGCAGCTTAGAGGGGGCCCATAGCAATCAGCCC. As protein: CASSLEGAHSNQP. The whole CDR3 is CASSLEGAHSNQPQHF.

Worth noting for this clone: The junction departs from the called germline gene at one end, perhaps through a read error. The CDR3 is cut off 3 residues early in the read; its end comes from the germline J gene. The V call is TRBV4-1, the J call TRBJ1-5; 8 bases fit TRBD1. The CDR3 extends over 15 amino acids. Germline assignment: CDR1 MGHRA and CDR2 YSYEKL. CDR3 sequence reads: CTSSGRTGSNQPQHF. The covered CDR3 bases are TGCACCAGCAGCGGCCGGACAGGGAGCAATCAGCCC.

Concerning this clone: The read terminates 3 residues ahead of where the CDR3 ends, so the germline J gene completes it. The genes are TRBV20-1 and TRBJ1-1, with TRBD1 matching over 8 bases. The CDR3 sequence is 16 residues long. V was clipped by 6 bases and J by 2 bases; unmatched bases: 14. Germline V gives CDR1 DFQATT, CDR2 SNEGSKA (reference sequence). The sequenced CDR3 bases are TGCAGTGCGGCCGGGACAGGAGCTCTCCCTAACACTGAA. Translating it yields CSAAGTGALPNTE. From start to end, the CDR3 is CSAAGTGALPNTEAFF.

As to this clone: Coverage ceases 3 residues before the CDR3 finishes, and the germline J gene fills in the end. J is TRBJ2-7 and V is TRBV5-5; weak D call: TRBD2 (6 bases). V lost 0 bases to trimming and J lost 3 bases, with 10 bases between them. This CDR3 is built from 14 residues. Germline V gives CDR1 SGHKS, CDR2 YYEKEE (reference sequence). CDR3 DNA (partial): TGTGCCAGCAGCTTGGGGCAGGGAGGCTACGAG. It translates to CASSLGQGGYE. In full, the CDR3 reads CASSLGQGGYEQYF.

Concerning this clone itself: The sequence runs out 3 residues before the end of the CDR3; the remainder is reconstructed from the germline J gene. The genes are TRBV30 and TRBJ1-1; possibly TRBD1 for D (6 bases). Germline CDR1 reads GTSNPN; CDR2 reads SVGIG (reference sequence). The CDR3 totals 14 residues. Trimming removed 4 bases at V and 1 base at J, with 13 bases between. The sequenced CDR3 bases are TGTGCCTGGACTCAGGGGACACGGAACACTGAA. Translated, it gives CAWTQGTRNTE. The whole CDR3 region reads CAWTQGTRNTEAFF.

For this clone: The missing CDR3 end, 3 residues past where the read stops, is filled in from the germline J gene. The chain links TRBV2 to TRBJ2-5; D is perhaps TRBD2 (6 bases). Germline lookup yields CDR1 SNHLY and CDR2 FYNNEI. The CDR3 extends over 13 amino acids. Trimming cost V 8 bases and J 5 bases, with 15 bases left between them. This CDR3 is CASDRGRGETQYF. The CDR3 bases that were read are TGTGCCAGCGACCGGGGCCGGGGGGAGACC.

A remark on this clone: The CDR3 goes on 3 residues after the read ends, and that part is filled in from the germline J gene. The chain employs TRBV6-1 and TRBJ1-2; the D gene is possibly TRBD1 (5 bases). This CDR3 has 14 amino acids. Germline V lookup: CDR1 MNHNS, CDR2 SASEGT. The germline V and J ends were trimmed by 2 bases and 4 bases, with 11 bases remaining between them. This CDR3 reads CASSELRESYGYTF. CDR3 DNA, as far as it was read: TGTGCCAGCAGTGAACTCAGGGAGAGCTATGGC.

Note on this clone: The sequenced fragment ends 3 residues before the CDR3 boundary, so the rest is inferred from the germline J gene. The chain carries TRBV4-1 and TRBJ1-1; weak D call: TRBD1 (6 bases). In germline, CDR1 is MGHRA, CDR2 YSYEKL. The CDR3 spans 14 residues. The CDR3 reads CASSHPTGIVQAFF. CDR3 DNA (partial): TGCGCCAGCAGCCACCCTACAGGGATAGTACAG.

This clone is deemed medium-sized by its frequency. The missing CDR3 end, 3 residues past where the read stops, is filled in from the germline J gene. The chain recombines TRBV5-6 with TRBJ1-4; TRBD1 aligns across 7 bases. Unmatched junction bases numbered 2, after V lost 2 bases and J lost 7 bases. The CDR3 extends over 13 amino acids. CDR1 is SGHDT, CDR2 YYEEEE, per germline. The covered CDR3 bases are TGTGCCAGCAGCTTCGACAGGGTTGAAAAA. This sequence encodes CASSFDRVEK. The whole CDR3 is CASSFDRVEKLFF.

Judged by frequency, this clone is medium-sized. The observed sequence ends 3 residues before the CDR3 terminus, with the missing tail filled in from the germline J gene. The chain employs TRBV29-1 and TRBJ2-3, with a tentative D call TRBD1 (5 bases). V was clipped by 3 bases and J by 2 bases, with 9 bases between them. The CDR3 runs 13 residues. Germline CDR1 reads SQVTM; CDR2 reads ANQGSEA. CDR3 loop: CSVEGRSTDTQYF. Partial CDR3 DNA: TGCAGCGTTGAGGGGCGGTCCACAGATACG.

In regard to this clone: The read terminates 3 residues before the CDR3 end, so the remaining end is supplied by the germline J gene. This chain connects TRBV4-1 to TRBJ2-7, with D possibly being TRBD2 (5 bases). V was trimmed by 0 bases and J by 6 bases, leaving 12 bases between them. CDR1 is MGHRA and CDR2 is YSYEKL in the germline V gene. CDR3 length: 14 residues. CDR3 in amino acids: CASSQDRGPSEQYF. The CDR3 bases that were read are TGCGCCAGCAGCCAAGATCGAGGGCCGAGCGAG.

Comments on this clone: The read ends 3 residues shy of where the CDR3 ends; the end is completed using the germline J gene. The V and J genes are TRBV18 and TRBJ2-1; 7 bases agree with TRBD1. V gave up 3 bases and J gave up 1 base; unmatched junction bases: 3. Germline assignment: CDR1 KGHSH and CDR2 LQKENI. The CDR3 is made up of 15 amino acids. The CDR3 protein is CASSPTTGSYNEQFF. The CDR3 DNA, read in part, is TGTGCCAGCTCACCTACGACAGGGTCCTACAATGAG.

Concerning this clone itself: Read coverage stops 3 residues before the CDR3 terminus; the germline J gene supplies the remainder. The chain links TRBV7-8 to TRBJ1-5, with D unclear. CDR3 size: 15 residues. Germline CDR1 reads SGHVS; CDR2 reads FQNEAQ. Trimming removed 2 bases at V and 0 bases at J, with 8 bases between. The CDR3 DNA, read in part, is TGTGCCAGCAGCTTAAACACGAATAGCAATCAGCCC. Protein sequence: CASSLNTNSNQP. The whole CDR3 region reads CASSLNTNSNQPQHF. Based on the CDR3 plus reference TRBV7-8 and TRBJ1-5, the full variable domain is GAGVSQSPRYKVAKRGQDVALRCDPISGHVSLFWYQQALGQGPEFLTYFQNEAQLDKSGLPSDRFFAERPEGSVSTLKIQRTQQEDSAVYLCASSLNTNSNQPQHFGDGTRLSIL.

As for this clone: The CDR3 is cut off 3 residues early in the read; its end comes from the germline J gene. This chain connects TRBV20-1 to TRBJ2-5; D perhaps matches TRBD2 (5 bases). V lost 4 bases to trimming and J lost 3 bases, with 9 bases between them. CDR3 size: 12 residues. Germline CDR1 reads DFQATT; CDR2 reads SNEGSKA (reference sequence). The covered CDR3 bases are TGCAGTGCTACCCGAGCGGAAGAGACC. This gives the protein CSATRAEET. The entire CDR3 is CSATRAEETQYF.

A remark on this clone: The read terminates 3 residues before the CDR3 end, so the remaining end is supplied by the germline J gene. The chain joins TRBV7-9 to TRBJ1-1; tentative D call: TRBD1 (5 bases). The V and J ends lost 1 base and 0 bases respectively, with 9 bases between them. Germline V lookup: CDR1 SEHNR, CDR2 FQNEAQ (reference sequence). The CDR3 spans 15 residues. The part of the CDR3 DNA that was read is TGTGCCAGCAGCTTAGTTAGGGGCCTGAACACTGAA. Translating it yields CASSLVRGLNTE. The entire CDR3 sequence reads CASSLVRGLNTEAFF.

Details on this clone: The sequence runs out 3 residues before the end of the CDR3; the remainder is reconstructed from the germline J gene. V is TRBV5-1 and J is TRBJ2-5; D call uncertain. The CDR3 sequence is 17 residues long. V dropped 0 bases and J dropped 5 bases, with 20 bases sitting between them. Germline V CDR1 and CDR2: SGHRS, YFSETQ. CDR3 protein: CASSLVGHYSALETQYF. The DNA read from the CDR3 is TGCGCCAGCAGCTTGGTCGGTCACTACTCTGCGCTGGAGACC.

Comment on this clone: Read coverage stops 3 residues before the CDR3 terminus; the germline J gene supplies the remainder. The rearrangement uses TRBV5-1 and TRBJ1-1, with 7 bases matching TRBD1. V shed 5 bases and J 5 bases; nucleotides not matched to a gene: 9. Germline V gene lookup returns CDR1 SGHRS and CDR2 YFSETQ. The CDR3 runs 14 residues. The chain's CDR3 is CASRREGARTEAFF. The CDR3 DNA, read in part, is TGCGCCAGCAGGAGGGAGGGGGCTAGGACTGAA.

Points on this clone: The read ends 3 residues shy of where the CDR3 ends; the end is completed using the germline J gene. The chain has TRBV11-1 and TRBJ1-1, with D possibly being TRBD1 (5 bases). CDR3 size: 15 residues. CDR1 is SGHAT, CDR2 FQDESV, per germline (reference sequence). V lost 5 bases and J 4 bases, leaving 17 bases between the germline ends. The sequenced part of the CDR3 DNA is TGTGCCAGCAGCCCCATGCGGGGGACTAGCACTGAA. Translating it yields CASSPMRGTSTE. The whole CDR3 protein reads CASSPMRGTSTEAFF.

On this clone: The read gets to within 3 residues of the CDR3 end, and the germline J gene fills in the rest. V and J are TRBV20-1 and TRBJ2-3, with 9 bases aligning to TRBD2. J gave up 1 base and V 5 bases, and 1 base lay outside the gene matches. Germline CDR1 and CDR2: DFQATT and SNEGSKA (reference sequence). This CDR3 region has 13 residues. The CDR3 loop is CSARTSGTDTQYF. The sequenced part of the CDR3 DNA is TGCAGTGCTCGGACTAGCGGCACAGATACG.

CDR3 bases read: TGCAGTGCCCCCCCGATGGACAGGGTAGGATCCCGGGGCATT. It specifies CSAPPMDRVGSRGI. The full CDR3 reads CSAPPMDRVGSRGIQYF. The genes are TRBV20-1 and TRBJ2-4; 8 bases map to TRBD1. The CDR3 extends 3 residues past the end of the read, so its final part is completed from the germline J gene. This CDR3 spans 17 amino acids. V lost 6 bases and J lost 9; bases outside the gene matches: 22. Germline V CDR1 and CDR2: DFQATT, SNEGSKA (reference sequence).

For this clone: The missing CDR3 end, 3 residues past where the read stops, is filled in from the germline J gene. This chain joins TRBV7-8 and TRBJ2-2; 7 positions agree with TRBD1. V gave up 5 bases and J gave up 8 bases; unmatched junction bases: 14. The CDR3 length is 16 residues. Germline V lookup: CDR1 SGHVS, CDR2 FQNEAQ. The CDR3 is CASSPTYDREMGELFF. CDR3 DNA, as far as it was read: TGTGCCAGCAGCCCTACATACGACAGGGAAATGGGGGAG.